This T cell receptor (beta chain) was identified during a study of cytomegalovirus exposure and HLA in healthy donors. Germline CDR1 SGHRS, CDR2 YFSETQ. This CDR3 comprises 16 residues. V was pared by 4 bases and J by 6 bases, with 23 bases between. The PCR made use of 60 Vbeta and 13 Jbeta primers. Only in-frame clones appear in the TCRdb table, and some are missing; sequencing was by immunoSEQ multiplex PCR. The top ten clones hold 2.1% of a sample with about 130,000 clones, more than 60% of them seen once. J is TRBJ2-7 and V is TRBV5-1; no reliable D call. Sequenced input: PBMCs. The sequence derives from a woman in her forties in good health and CMV-seropositive. DNA for the CDR3: TGCGCCAGCAGCCGGAAGCCTGAGGCCGCTCCTGGCGAGCAGTACTTC. As protein: CASSRKPEAAPGEQYF.